The next 31 T cell receptor beta chains were all read from a single sample in a study of T cell responses to AZD1222 COVID-19 vaccine. TCRdb's copy holds only in-frame clones and misses some; the assay was immunoSEQ multiplex PCR. The data contain about 140,000 clones, 80% to 95% of them singletons. Sample: peripheral blood, taken 28 days after the second AZD1222 dose. The origin of the receptors is an adult who received the AZD1222 COVID-19 vaccine.

The chain combines TRBV30 with TRBJ1-6; 8 positions match TRBD1. Trimming took 2 bases from V and 10 from J; bases not matched to a gene: 7. The CDR3 extends over 14 amino acids. CDR1 is GTSNPN and CDR2 is SVGIG in the germline V gene (reference sequence). In DNA, the CDR3 is TGTGCCTGGAGTCAGGACAGGGAATACTCACCCCTCCACTTT. Its translation is CAWSQDREYSPLHF.

The chain is built from TRBV27 and TRBJ1-5; D call uncertain. The germline V and J ends were trimmed by 2 bases and 4 bases, with 9 bases remaining between them. Germline loops: CDR1 MNHEY, CDR2 SMNVEV (reference sequence). This CDR3 is 14 amino acids long. In DNA form, the CDR3 reads TGTGCCAGCAGTTTAGGGTATGTAAATCAGCCCCAGCATTTT. It codes for CASSLGYVNQPQHF.

The chain has TRBV28 and TRBJ1-2, with D possibly being TRBD1 (5 bases). Germline V gene data show CDR1 as MDHEN and CDR2 as SYDVKM. V shed 4 bases and J shed 4 bases, with 13 bases lying between them. CDR3 length: 14 amino acids. The CDR3 region is CASSSGPGTYGYTF. The CDR3, as DNA: TGTGCCAGCAGTTCAGGTCCAGGGACCTATGGCTACACCTTC.

The J gene is TRBJ1-5, the V gene TRBV6-1, with D perhaps matching TRBD1 (6 bases). The CDR3 contains 15 residues. The germline V gene has CDR1 MNHNS and CDR2 SASEGT. Deletions cut 2 bases from V and 4 bases from J, with 12 bases between. The CDR3 DNA reads TGTGCCAGCAGTGAAAGGGGGGCTGGAAATCAGCCCCAGCATTTT. Translation: CASSERGAGNQPQHF.

J is TRBJ1-2 and V is TRBV2, with D tentatively TRBD1 (5 bases). Trimming pared 2 bases from V and 4 bases from J, leaving 11 bases between. The CDR3 has 14 amino acids. In germline, CDR1 is SNHLY, CDR2 FYNNEI. Here the CDR3 DNA reads TGTGCCAGCAGTGAACGGGGGTACCGCTATGGCTACACCTTC. Its protein is CASSERGYRYGYTF.

Only one count was recorded for this clone. The CDR3 DNA reads as TGTGCCAGCAGTTTCGGTAGGGGTTCTGAAGCTTTCTTT. Residues: CASSFGRGSEAFF. V is TRBV27 and J is TRBJ1-1; tentative D call: TRBD1 (5 bases). The germline CDR1 and CDR2 sequences are MNHEY and SMNVEV (reference sequence). The CDR3 spans 13 residues. Deletions cut 3 bases from V and 6 bases from J, with 11 bases between.

The V gene is TRBV5-5, the J gene TRBJ1-3; D call uncertain. Germline V CDR1 and CDR2: SGHKS, YYEKEE (reference sequence). V was trimmed by 0 bases and J by 4 bases, leaving 8 bases between them. This CDR3 is 14 amino acids long. CDR3 nucleotide sequence: TGTGCCAGCAGCTTGGTCGGAACCGGAAACACCATATATTTT. Translated, it gives CASSLVGTGNTIYF.

The chain couples TRBV7-9 to TRBJ1-1; perhaps TRBD1 as D (5 bases). The CDR3 length is 11 residues. Germline V gene data show CDR1 as SEHNR and CDR2 as FQNEAQ (reference sequence). Deletions cut 7 bases from V and 7 bases from J, with 10 bases between. The CDR3 loop reads CASKGPVEAFF. The CDR3 DNA is TGTGCCAGCAAGGGGCCGGTTGAAGCTTTCTTT.

V is TRBV9 and J is TRBJ1-1, with 7 bases fitting TRBD1. V lost 4 bases and J lost 1; bases outside the gene matches: 10. The CDR3 sequence is 16 residues long. CDR1 and CDR2 (germline): SGDLS, YYNGEE. The CDR3 region has the DNA TGTGCCAGCAGCAAATTACAGGGGACCCGGAACACTGAAGCTTTCTTT. Translated: CASSKLQGTRNTEAFF.

In its sample, this clone was seen a few times. This chain links TRBV6-2 or TRBV6-3 with TRBJ2-7; 13 bases agree with TRBD2. Germline V gene sequence: CDR1 MNHEY, CDR2 SVGEGT. Trimming removed 0 bases from V and 2 bases from J; junction bases left unmatched: 1. This CDR3 contains 16 residues. CDR3 loop: CASSYSTSGGAYEQYF. DNA of the CDR3: TGTGCCAGCAGTTACTCTACTAGCGGGGGGGCCTACGAGCAGTACTTC.

This chain links TRBV7-9 with TRBJ2-5, with 14 bases matching TRBD2. With 5 bases clipped from V and 4 bases from J, the junction kept 6 bases outside the gene matches. The CDR3 sequence is 16 residues long. CDR1 and CDR2 (germline): SEHNR, FQNEAQ (reference sequence). CDR3 in amino acids: CASSQTSGGAGETQYF. In nucleotides, the CDR3 is TGTGCCAGCAGCCAGACTAGCGGGGGGGCTGGAGAGACCCAGTACTTC.

The chain combines TRBV9 with TRBJ2-2; tentatively, D is TRBD2 (6 bases). Germline-derived CDR1 and CDR2 are SGDLS and YYNGEE. Trimming left V 4 bases short and J 0 bases short, with 13 bases between. The CDR3 runs to 16 residues. CDR3: CASSPQTRANTGELFF. In DNA, the CDR3 is TGTGCCAGCAGCCCCCAGACTAGAGCGAACACCGGGGAGCTGTTTTTT.

The rearrangement uses TRBV12-3 or TRBV12-4 and TRBJ2-6; D gene uncertain. Trimming removed 3 bases at V and 8 bases at J, with 5 bases between. The length of the CDR3 is 12 residues. In DNA form, the CDR3 reads TGTGCCAGCAGTTTTTCGTCCAACGTCCTGACTTTC. Translating gives CASSFSSNVLTF.

This sequence joins TRBV5-1 and TRBJ2-7; D gene uncertain. Trimming took 6 bases from V and 4 from J, leaving 11 bases between them. The CDR3 sequence is 12 residues long. Per germline, CDR1 SGHRS and CDR2 YFSETQ. CDR3 DNA sequence: TGCGCCAGCACCGGAGCGAGTTACGAGCAGTACTTC. Its protein product is CASTGASYEQYF.

J is TRBJ2-1 and V is TRBV5-6; 10 bases line up with TRBD1. Germline loops: CDR1 SGHDT, CDR2 YYEEEE. V shed 0 bases and J 3 bases; nucleotides not matched to a gene: 3. There are 16 residues in the CDR3. The DNA for the CDR3 is TGTGCCAGCAGCTTGGGGGACAGGGGACGCTACAATGAGCAGTTCTTC. Amino acids: CASSLGDRGRYNEQFF.

The J gene is TRBJ1-2, the V gene TRBV4-1; 8 bases match TRBD1. CDR1 is MGHRA and CDR2 is YSYEKL in the germline V gene. Trimming took 3 bases from V and 3 from J; bases not matched to a gene: 6. The CDR3 has 15 residues. CDR3 protein: CASSQVQGQDYGYTF. CDR3 nucleotides: TGCGCCAGCAGCCAGGTACAGGGACAGGACTATGGCTACACCTTC.

The chain uses TRBV19 and TRBJ2-5; no clear D gene. This CDR3 has 11 residues. CDR1 is LNHDA, CDR2 SQIVND, per germline (reference sequence). V lost 5 bases, J lost 2 bases, and 3 bases lay in between. The CDR3 spells CASSLQETQYF. The DNA of the CDR3 is TGTGCCAGTAGTCTGCAAGAGACCCAGTACTTC. Together with reference TRBV19 and TRBJ2-5, the CDR3 gives the full variable domain: DGGITQSPKYLFRKEGQNVTLSCEQNLNHDAMYWYRQDPGQGLRLIYYSQIVNDFQKGDIAEGYSVSREKKESFPLTVTSAQKNPTAFYLCASSLQETQYFGPGTRLLVL.

The chain is built from TRBV20-1 and TRBJ2-5; 7 nucleotides align to TRBD2. V trimming: 3 bases; J trimming: 7 bases; junction bases outside the gene matches: 11. CDR3 length: 14 residues. The germline CDR1 and CDR2 sequences are DFQATT and SNEGSKA (reference sequence). The CDR3 DNA reads as TGCAGTGCTAGTGATCTGAATACGGGGGGGACCCAGTACTTC. Translation gives CSASDLNTGGTQYF.

The chain has TRBV4-2 and TRBJ1-2; D gene unclear. Between the trimmed V and J ends, which lost 3 bases and 7 bases, there was a span of 12 bases. The CDR3 has 13 residues. Germline V gives CDR1 LGHNA, CDR2 YNFKEQ. The CDR3 coding sequence is TGTGCCAGCAGCCAGACATTGGGTGGTGGCTACACCTTC. Translating gives CASSQTLGGGYTF.

This rearrangement joins TRBV4-1 to TRBJ2-3; D is possibly TRBD1 (5 bases). V dropped 4 bases and J dropped 2 bases, with 16 bases sitting between them. Germline CDR1 is MGHRA and CDR2 is YSYEKL. The CDR3 is 16 amino acids. The CDR3 protein is CASSPRGGRVTDTQYF. The CDR3 DNA reads TGCGCCAGCAGCCCAAGGGGCGGCAGGGTCACAGATACGCAGTATTTT.

V usage is TRBV19 and J usage is TRBJ2-7; 8 bases line up with TRBD2. Germline lookup yields CDR1 LNHDA and CDR2 SQIVND (reference sequence). V was pared by 5 bases and J by 2 bases, with 5 bases of the junction left unmatched. This CDR3 spans 14 amino acids. The CDR3 coding sequence is TGTGCCAGTAGTGCCCGGGGGGGGGCCTACGAGCAGTACTTC. It is translated as CASSARGGAYEQYF.

This chain uses TRBV14 with TRBJ2-7, with TRBD1 as a possible D gene (5 bases). Germline CDR1 SGHDN, CDR2 FVKESK. The CDR3 is made up of 12 amino acids. The ends were cut back, 6 bases at V and 0 bases at J, with 6 bases in the middle. CDR3 DNA sequence: TGTGCCAGCAGAGGGGTCTCCTACGAGCAGTACTTC. It yields the protein CASRGVSYEQYF.

The V call is TRBV5-6, the J call TRBJ1-3; TRBD1 is a possible D gene (6 bases). The CDR3 is 15 residues long. The germline gives CDR1 SGHDT, CDR2 YYEEEE. With 3 bases removed from V and 12 bases from J, the gap between germline ends came to 22 bases. This CDR3 reads CASSSLDRSGKDIYF. CDR3 sequence (DNA): TGTGCCAGCAGCTCTTTGGACAGATCTGGAAAGGACATATATTTT.

The chain has TRBV5-8 and TRBJ2-7; 7 bases agree with TRBD1. The germline V gene has CDR1 SGHTS and CDR2 YDEGEE. After removal of 6 bases from V and 0 bases from J, the junction contained 12 bases not matched to a gene. CDR3 size: 16 residues. The CDR3 coding sequence is TGTGCCAGCATCCGGTCAGGGACAGCCACCTCCTACGAGCAGTACTTC. As protein: CASIRSGTATSYEQYF.

This chain connects TRBV19 to TRBJ1-4; D gene ambiguous. CDR1 is LNHDA, CDR2 SQIVND, per germline (reference sequence). CDR3 length: 15 residues. V dropped 5 bases and J dropped 8 bases, with 18 bases sitting between them. CDR3 region: CASSGGPGVYEKLFF. CDR3 bases: TGTGCCAGTAGTGGCGGACCCGGGGTTTACGAAAAACTGTTTTTT.

This clone is a singleton in its sample. J is TRBJ1-1 and V is TRBV6-1; 8 nucleotides line up with TRBD1. Germline loops: CDR1 MNHNS, CDR2 SASEGT. With 11 bases clipped from V and 4 bases from J, the junction kept 12 bases outside the gene matches. CDR3 length equals 14 residues. CDR3 sequence reads: CAAQRAGGGTEAFF. Written as DNA, the CDR3 is TGTGCCGCCCAGAGGGCAGGGGGCGGCACTGAAGCTTTCTTT.

The chain is built from TRBV20-1 and TRBJ1-4; perhaps TRBD1 as D (5 bases). CDR3 length: 15 amino acids. Germline V gives CDR1 DFQATT, CDR2 SNEGSKA (reference sequence). The V gene lost 3 bases and the J gene lost 6 bases, with 17 bases spanning the gap. DNA for the CDR3: TGCAGTGCTAGTCCATTCGGGGCCGGTTATGAAAAACTGTTTTTT. It translates to CSASPFGAGYEKLFF.

This rearrangement joins TRBV2 to TRBJ1-1; D uncertain. This CDR3 comprises 15 residues. Germline CDR1 SNHLY, CDR2 FYNNEI. With 0 bases removed from V and 5 bases from J, the gap between germline ends came to 13 bases. Written as DNA, the CDR3 is TGTGCCAGCAGTGAAGCTCAAGCTTTAGTGACTGAAGCTTTCTTT. It yields the protein CASSEAQALVTEAFF.

This clone was counted a single time. The chain combines TRBV5-1 with TRBJ1-1; D gene unclear. The CDR3 is 11 residues long. From germline, CDR1 is SGHRS and CDR2 YFSETQ. Trimming cost V 0 bases and J 3 bases, with 0 bases left between them. This CDR3 reads CASSLDTEAFF. In nucleotides, the CDR3 is TGCGCCAGCAGCTTGGACACTGAAGCTTTCTTT.

The chain recombines TRBV6-5 with TRBJ1-5, with TRBD1 as a possible D gene (5 bases). Germline CDR1 MNHEY, CDR2 SVGAGI. V lost 2 bases, J lost 7 bases, and 9 bases lay in between. The CDR3 extends over 13 amino acids. CDR3 sequence: CASSYLRGQPQHF. DNA for the CDR3: TGTGCCAGCAGTTACCTCCGGGGGCAGCCCCAGCATTTT.

The J gene is TRBJ2-2, the V gene TRBV19; no firm D call. In germline, CDR1 is LNHDA, CDR2 SQIVND (reference sequence). V shed 4 bases and J shed 2 bases, with 17 bases lying between them. This CDR3 has 17 amino acids. The CDR3, as DNA: TGTGCCAGTAGTAGTTTTATCGGGCGCTCTAACACCGGGGAGCTGTTTTTT. It codes for CASSSFIGRSNTGELFF.